These 6 T cell receptor beta chains were all obtained from the same sample, sequenced in a study of shared clonotypes between healthy human individuals. Clones were read by immunoSEQ multiplex PCR, and TCRdb kept only the in-frame ones, dropping some. The data contain about 510,000 clones, 60% to 80% of them seen just once; the ten biggest clones take up approximately 13%. Source material: PBMCs. The receptor source for this set is a woman in her thirties or forties in good health. Some clones in this sample may be carry-over from other donors' samples.

This chain links TRBV5-6 with TRBJ1-1; tentative D call: TRBD1 (6 bases). Trimming removed 4 bases from V and 5 bases from J, with 12 bases in between. The CDR3 is 13 residues long. Germline V gene sequence: CDR1 SGHDT, CDR2 YYEEEE. The CDR3 protein is CASSGTTGTEAFF. The CDR3 DNA reads as TGTGCCAGCAGCGGAACCACAGGGACTGAAGCTTTCTTT.

This rearrangement joins TRBV5-6 to TRBJ2-7; 8 bases are a match to TRBD2. V lost 2 bases to trimming and J lost 7 bases; unmatched junction nucleotides: 5. The CDR3 consists of 13 residues. CDR1 is SGHDT and CDR2 is YYEEEE in the germline V gene. CDR3 loop: CASSFSGRGEQYF. CDR3 nucleotide sequence: TGTGCCAGCAGCTTCTCCGGGAGGGGGGAGCAGTACTTC.

The chain combines TRBV6-1 with TRBJ2-7; D is unresolved. The CDR3 runs 14 residues. V gave up 0 bases and J gave up 4 bases, with 10 bases separating them. Looked up from germline, CDR1 is MNHNS and CDR2 is SASEGT. The CDR3 region is CASSEAARVYEQYF. The CDR3 nucleotides read TGTGCCAGCAGTGAAGCGGCCCGGGTTTACGAGCAGTACTTC.

Regarding this clone: The identical CDR3 is also encoded by other nucleotide sequences in the sample. The chain is built from TRBV28 and TRBJ2-7, with a tentative D call TRBD2 (6 bases). V was pared by 3 bases and J by 4 bases, with 7 bases between. The CDR3 is 12 amino acids. CDR1 MDHEN and CDR2 SYDVKM come from the germline V gene. This CDR3 is CASSLGGYEQYF. The CDR3 DNA reads TGTGCCAGCAGTTTGGGGGGTTACGAGCAGTACTTC.

The chain joins TRBV7-2 to TRBJ2-7, with a tentative D call TRBD1 (5 bases). The CDR3 is 14 residues long. In germline, CDR1 is SGHTA, CDR2 FQGNSA. The ends were cut back, 0 bases at V and 6 bases at J, with 12 bases in the middle. The CDR3: CASSLAWSGSEQYF. CDR3 nucleotides: TGTGCCAGCAGCTTAGCTTGGTCAGGGTCCGAGCAGTACTTC.

Only a few counts were recorded for this clone. J is TRBJ2-1 and V is TRBV6-6, with D tentatively TRBD1 or TRBD2 (7 bases each). The CDR3 has 13 amino acids. Trimming removed 8 bases from V and 7 bases from J, with 15 bases in between. Germline V gives CDR1 MNHNY, CDR2 SVGAGI (reference sequence). CDR3 sequence: CASVRGEGNEQFF. DNA for the CDR3: TGTGCCAGCGTCAGGGGGGAGGGAAATGAGCAGTTCTTC.